This TCR beta chain stems from a study of CD8 T cells in ankylosing spondylitis. Study results and caveats: Disease-linked clones were CD8+ and relatively rare in peripheral blood.

Details on this clonotype: Its target is unknown.

Construction of TCR beta libraries was performed using quantitative 5'-RACE with molecular barcodes. TCRdb reprocessed the 5' RACE reads via MiXCR and lists one record per CDR3 protein. The sample lists roughly 38,000 distinct CDR3 sequences; 16% were seen once. This CDR3 is built from 15 residues. Unmatched junction bases numbered 7, after V lost 5 bases and J lost 4 bases. The V gene's germline CDR1 is MNHEY and CDR2 SVGAGI. Sequenced material: blood. This sequence joins TRBV6-5 and TRBJ1-4; 7 nucleotides match TRBD1. This clonotype was sampled from a male donor with ankylosing spondylitis or in good health (not recorded which). The CDR3 sequence: CASSDPGQHNEKLFF. In DNA form, the CDR3 reads TGTGCCAGCAGTGACCCGGGACAGCATAATGAAAAACTGTTTTTT.